This note documents a single T cell receptor beta chain sequence. Its cognate antigen is unknown. It was around 300 ng DNA, 25,000 to 35,000 T cell genomes, that went into each replicate PCR of unsorted PBMC. In the authors' methods: ImmunoSEQ only sent back junction sequences with no quality scores, so filtering was done differently. Sequencing was performed with immunoSEQ multiplex PCR; in TCRdb, only in-frame clones are kept and a portion is missing. That table is the source of V, J and clone size, and D and trimming were worked out from the DNA. The table has hundreds of thousands of clones, around 79% seen once. This sample was taken from a study of shared clonotypes between healthy human individuals. Study-level findings and limits: Having only a few donors restricted how much genetic and exposure-history diversity was captured.

Per germline, CDR1 SGHTA and CDR2 FQGTGA. V trimming: 6 bases; J trimming: 7 bases; junction bases outside the gene matches: 13. CDR3 length: 18 residues. The rearrangement uses TRBV7-3 and TRBJ2-1; 15 bases match TRBD2. The sample taken for sequencing was PBMCs. The clonotype originates from a woman in her forties in good health. Some clones in this sample may be carry-over from other donors' samples. The chain's CDR3 is CASSPRTSGRAGTNEQFF. Here the CDR3 DNA reads TGTGCCAGCAGTCCGAGGACTAGCGGGAGGGCCGGGACGAATGAGCAGTTCTTC.